One T cell receptor (beta chain) is described in this entry. Its antigen is unidentified. This entry belongs to a study of blood T cells in healthy people across ages. Overall study: Capture by template switching was about one barcoded beta molecule per two T cells. Study-wide findings and caveats: TCR beta diversity, measured per million T cells, fell in a roughly linear way with age.

The second PCR ran about 6 to 11 cycles with a sample-barcoded 5' primer and J-beta primers. TCRdb independently ran MiXCR on the 5' RACE reads; one entry per CDR3 protein. The sample includes approximately 600,000 distinct CDR3 sequences, around three fifths of them seen just once. Individuals who donated were healthy Caucasians from Russia aged about 6 to 100. This CDR3 is built from 15 residues. Per the germline V gene, CDR1 is MDHEN and CDR2 is SYDVKM. Unmatched junction bases numbered 10, after V lost 7 bases and J lost 4 bases. The receptor was isolated from a man between 60 and 75 years old in good health. The J gene is TRBJ2-5, the V gene TRBV28; 9 nucleotides line up with TRBD2. Sequenced input: blood. CDR3 nucleotides: TGTGCCAGCAAGAGCGGGGGGCCTGGGAGAGAGACCCAGTACTTC. It yields the protein CASKSGGPGRETQYF.